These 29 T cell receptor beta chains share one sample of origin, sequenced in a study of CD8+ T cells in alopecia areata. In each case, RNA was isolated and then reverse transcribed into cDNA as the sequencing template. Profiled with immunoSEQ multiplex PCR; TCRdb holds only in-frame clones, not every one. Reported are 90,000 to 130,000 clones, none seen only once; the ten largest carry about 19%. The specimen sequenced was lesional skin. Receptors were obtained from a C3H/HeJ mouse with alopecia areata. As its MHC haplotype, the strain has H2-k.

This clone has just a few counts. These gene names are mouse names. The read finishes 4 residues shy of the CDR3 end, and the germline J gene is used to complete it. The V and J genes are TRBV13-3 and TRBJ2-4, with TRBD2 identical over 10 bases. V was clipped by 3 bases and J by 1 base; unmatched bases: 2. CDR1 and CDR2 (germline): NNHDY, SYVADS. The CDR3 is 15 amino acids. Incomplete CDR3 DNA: TGTGCCAGCAGTGGCGGACTGGGGGGTCAAAAC. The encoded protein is CASSGGLGGQN. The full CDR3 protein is CASSGGLGGQNTLYF. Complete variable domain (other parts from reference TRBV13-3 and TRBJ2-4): EAAVTQSPRSKVAVTGGKVTLSCHQTNNHDYMYWYRQDTGHGLRLIHYSYVADSTEKGDIPDGYKASRPSQENFSLILELASLSQTAVYFCASSGGLGGQNTLYFGAGTRLSVL.

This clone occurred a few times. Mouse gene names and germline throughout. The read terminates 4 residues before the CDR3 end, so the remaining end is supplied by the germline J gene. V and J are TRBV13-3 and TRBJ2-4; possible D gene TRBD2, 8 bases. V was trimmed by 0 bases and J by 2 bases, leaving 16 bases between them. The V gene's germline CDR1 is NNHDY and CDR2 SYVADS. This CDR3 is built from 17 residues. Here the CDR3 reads CASSDGAGGAVQNTLYF. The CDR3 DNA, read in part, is TGTGCCAGCAGTGATGGAGCAGGGGGGGCTGTTCAAAAC.

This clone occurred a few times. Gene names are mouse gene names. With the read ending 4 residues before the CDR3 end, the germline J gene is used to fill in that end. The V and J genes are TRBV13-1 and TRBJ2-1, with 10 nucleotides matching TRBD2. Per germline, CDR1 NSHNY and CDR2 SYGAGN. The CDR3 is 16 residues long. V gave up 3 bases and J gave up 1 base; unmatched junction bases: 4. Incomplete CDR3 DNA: TGTGCCAGCAGTGCCGACTGGGGGGCGAACTATGCT. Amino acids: CASSADWGANYA. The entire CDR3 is CASSADWGANYAEQFF.

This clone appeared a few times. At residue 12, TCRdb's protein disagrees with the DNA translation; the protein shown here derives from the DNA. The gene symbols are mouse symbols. CDR3 loop: CASSPGQGSNSPLYF. The sequenced CDR3 bases are TGTGCCAGCAGTCCGGGACAGGGGAGTAATTCGCCC. The chain combines TRBV13-3 with TRBJ1-6; 10 nucleotides align to TRBD1. The read falls 3 residues short of the CDR3 end, and the missing part is taken from the germline J gene. TRBJ1-6 is designated an ORF whose function remains uncertain. The CDR3 is made up of 15 amino acids. CDR1 is NNHDY, CDR2 SYVADS, per germline. After removal of 4 bases from V and 6 bases from J, the junction contained 4 bases not matched to a gene.

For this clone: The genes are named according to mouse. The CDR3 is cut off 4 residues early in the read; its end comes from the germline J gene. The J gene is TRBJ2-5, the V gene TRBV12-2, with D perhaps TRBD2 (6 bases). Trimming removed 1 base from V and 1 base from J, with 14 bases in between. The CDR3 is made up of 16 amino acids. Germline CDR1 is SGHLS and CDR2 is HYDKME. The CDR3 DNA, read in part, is TGTGCCAGCTCTCTAATCCCTGGGGAGGACCAAGAC. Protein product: CASSLIPGEDQD. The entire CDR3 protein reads CASSLIPGEDQDTQYF.

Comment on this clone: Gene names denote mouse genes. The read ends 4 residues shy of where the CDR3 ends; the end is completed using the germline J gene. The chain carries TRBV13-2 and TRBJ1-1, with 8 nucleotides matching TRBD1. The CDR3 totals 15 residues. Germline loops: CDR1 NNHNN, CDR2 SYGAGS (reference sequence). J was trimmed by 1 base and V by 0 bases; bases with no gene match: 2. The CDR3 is CASGDGTGKNTEVFF. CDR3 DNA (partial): TGTGCCAGCGGTGATGGGACAGGGAAAAACACA.

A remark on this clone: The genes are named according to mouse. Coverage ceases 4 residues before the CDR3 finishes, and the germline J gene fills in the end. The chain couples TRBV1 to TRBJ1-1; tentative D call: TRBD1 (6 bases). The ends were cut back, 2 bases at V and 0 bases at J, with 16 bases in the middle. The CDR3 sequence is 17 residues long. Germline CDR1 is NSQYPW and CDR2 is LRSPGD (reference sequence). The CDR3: CTCSARPRTAANTEVFF. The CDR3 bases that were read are TGCACCTGCAGTGCAAGACCTCGGACAGCTGCAAACACA.

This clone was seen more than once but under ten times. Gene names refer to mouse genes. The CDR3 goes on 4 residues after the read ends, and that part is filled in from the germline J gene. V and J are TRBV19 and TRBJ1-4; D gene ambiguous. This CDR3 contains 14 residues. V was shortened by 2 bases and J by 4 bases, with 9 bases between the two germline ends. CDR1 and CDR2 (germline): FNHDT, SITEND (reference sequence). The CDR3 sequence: CASSIQDNNERLFF. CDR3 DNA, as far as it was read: TGTGCCAGCAGTATCCAAGACAACAACGAA.

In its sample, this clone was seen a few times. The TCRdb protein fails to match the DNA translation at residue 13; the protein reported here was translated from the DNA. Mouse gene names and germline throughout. CDR3 amino acids: CASRGHYLYSGNTLYF. The covered CDR3 bases are TGTGCCAGCAGGGGACACTACCTCTATTCTGGAAATACG. The chain links TRBV13-3 to TRBJ1-3, with D possibly being TRBD1 (6 bases). Sequencing ends 3 residues short of the CDR3 end; the germline J gene provides the rest. V was shortened by 5 bases and J by 0 bases, with 15 bases between the two germline ends. The V gene's germline CDR1 is NNHDY and CDR2 SYVADS. The CDR3 contains 16 residues.

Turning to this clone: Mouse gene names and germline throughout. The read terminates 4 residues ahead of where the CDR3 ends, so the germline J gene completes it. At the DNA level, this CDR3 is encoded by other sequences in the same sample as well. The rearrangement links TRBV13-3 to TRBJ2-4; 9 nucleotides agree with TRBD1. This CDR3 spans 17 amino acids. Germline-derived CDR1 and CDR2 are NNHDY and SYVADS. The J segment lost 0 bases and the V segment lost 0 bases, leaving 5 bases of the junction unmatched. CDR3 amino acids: CASSDAGTGPSQNTLYF. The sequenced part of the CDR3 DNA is TGTGCCAGCAGTGATGCAGGGACAGGGCCTAGTCAAAAC.

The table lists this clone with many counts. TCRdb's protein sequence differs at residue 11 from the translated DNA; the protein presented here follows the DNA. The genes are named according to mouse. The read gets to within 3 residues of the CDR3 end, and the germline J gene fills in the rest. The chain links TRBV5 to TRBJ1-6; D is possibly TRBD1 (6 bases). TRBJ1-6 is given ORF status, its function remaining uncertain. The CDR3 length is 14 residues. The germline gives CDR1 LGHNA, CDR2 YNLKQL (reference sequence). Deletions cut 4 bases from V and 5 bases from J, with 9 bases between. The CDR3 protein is CASSPRQDNSPLYF. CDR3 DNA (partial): TGTGCCAGCAGCCCCCGACAGGATAATTCGCCC.

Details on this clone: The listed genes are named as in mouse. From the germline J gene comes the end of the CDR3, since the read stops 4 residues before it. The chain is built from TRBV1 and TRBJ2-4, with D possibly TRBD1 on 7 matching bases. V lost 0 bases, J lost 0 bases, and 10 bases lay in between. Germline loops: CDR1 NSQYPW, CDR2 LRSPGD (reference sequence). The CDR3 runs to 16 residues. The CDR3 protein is CTCSADPGGSQNTLYF. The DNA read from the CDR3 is TGCACCTGCAGTGCAGACCCAGGGGGGAGTCAAAAC.

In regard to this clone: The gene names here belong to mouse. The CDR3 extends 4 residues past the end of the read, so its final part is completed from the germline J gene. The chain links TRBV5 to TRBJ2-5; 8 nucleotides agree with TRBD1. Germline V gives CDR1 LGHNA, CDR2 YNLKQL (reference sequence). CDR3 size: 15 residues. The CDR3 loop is CASSQGTGIGDTQYF. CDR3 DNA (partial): TGTGCCAGCAGCCAAGGGACAGGGATAGGGGAC.

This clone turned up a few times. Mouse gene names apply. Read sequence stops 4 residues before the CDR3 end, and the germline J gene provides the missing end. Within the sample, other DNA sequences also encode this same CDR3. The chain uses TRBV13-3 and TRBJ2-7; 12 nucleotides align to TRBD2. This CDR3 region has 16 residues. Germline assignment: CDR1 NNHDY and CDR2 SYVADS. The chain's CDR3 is CASSEPGTGGSYEQYF. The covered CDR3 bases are TGTGCCAGCAGTGAGCCCGGGACTGGGGGGTCTTAT.

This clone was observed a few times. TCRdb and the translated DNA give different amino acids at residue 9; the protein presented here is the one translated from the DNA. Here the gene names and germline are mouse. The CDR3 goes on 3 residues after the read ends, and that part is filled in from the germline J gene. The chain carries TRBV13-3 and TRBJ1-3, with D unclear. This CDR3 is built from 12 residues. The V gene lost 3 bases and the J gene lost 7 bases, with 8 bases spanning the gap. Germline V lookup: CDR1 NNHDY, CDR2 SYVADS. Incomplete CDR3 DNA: TGTGCCAGCAGTGTATACAGCAATACG. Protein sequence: CASSVYSNT. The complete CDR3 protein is CASSVYSNTLYF.

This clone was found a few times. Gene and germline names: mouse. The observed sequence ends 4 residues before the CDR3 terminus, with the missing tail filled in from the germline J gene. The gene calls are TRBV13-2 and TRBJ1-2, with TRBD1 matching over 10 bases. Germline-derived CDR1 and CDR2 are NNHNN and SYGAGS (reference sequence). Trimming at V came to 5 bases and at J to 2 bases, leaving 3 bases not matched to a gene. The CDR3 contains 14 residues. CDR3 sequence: CASGPGQGNSDYTF. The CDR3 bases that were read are TGTGCCAGCGGGCCGGGACAGGGGAACTCC.

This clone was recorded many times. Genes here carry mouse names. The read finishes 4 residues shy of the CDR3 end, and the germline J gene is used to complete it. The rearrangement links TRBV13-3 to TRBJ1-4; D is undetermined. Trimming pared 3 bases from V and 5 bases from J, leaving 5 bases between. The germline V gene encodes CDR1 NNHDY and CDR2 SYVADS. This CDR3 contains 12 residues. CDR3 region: CASSAANERLFF. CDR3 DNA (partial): TGTGCCAGCAGTGCAGCAAACGAA.

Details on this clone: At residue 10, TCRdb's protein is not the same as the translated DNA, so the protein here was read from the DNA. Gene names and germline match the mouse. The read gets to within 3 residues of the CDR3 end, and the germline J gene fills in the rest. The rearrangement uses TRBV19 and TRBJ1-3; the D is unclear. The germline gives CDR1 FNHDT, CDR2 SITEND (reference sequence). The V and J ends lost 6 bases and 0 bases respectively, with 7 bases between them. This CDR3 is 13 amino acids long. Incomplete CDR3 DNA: TGTGCCAGCACCAGCAGTTCTGGAAATACG. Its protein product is CASTSSSGNT. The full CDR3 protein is CASTSSSGNTLYF. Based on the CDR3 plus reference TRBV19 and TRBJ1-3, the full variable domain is GGIITQTPKFLIGQEGQKLTLKCQQNFNHDTMYWYRQDSGKGLRLIYYSITENDLQKGDLSEGYDASREKKSSFSLTVTSAQKNEMAVFLCASTSSSGNTLYFGEGSRLIVV.

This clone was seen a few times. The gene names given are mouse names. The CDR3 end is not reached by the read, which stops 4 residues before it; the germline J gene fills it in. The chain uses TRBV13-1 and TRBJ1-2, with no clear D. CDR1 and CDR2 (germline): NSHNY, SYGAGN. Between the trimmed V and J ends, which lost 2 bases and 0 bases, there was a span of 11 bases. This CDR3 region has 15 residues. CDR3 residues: CASSEIDNANSDYTF. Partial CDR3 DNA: TGTGCCAGCAGTGAAATAGACAATGCAAACTCC.

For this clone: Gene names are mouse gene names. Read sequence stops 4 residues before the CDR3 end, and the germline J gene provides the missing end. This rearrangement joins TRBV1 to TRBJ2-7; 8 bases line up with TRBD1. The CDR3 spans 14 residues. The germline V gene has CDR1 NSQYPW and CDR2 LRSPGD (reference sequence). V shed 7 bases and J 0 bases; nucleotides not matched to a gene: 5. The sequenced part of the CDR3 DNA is TGCACCTGCAAGAGGGACAGGAGCTCCTAT. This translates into CTCKRDRSSY. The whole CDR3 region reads CTCKRDRSSYEQYF.

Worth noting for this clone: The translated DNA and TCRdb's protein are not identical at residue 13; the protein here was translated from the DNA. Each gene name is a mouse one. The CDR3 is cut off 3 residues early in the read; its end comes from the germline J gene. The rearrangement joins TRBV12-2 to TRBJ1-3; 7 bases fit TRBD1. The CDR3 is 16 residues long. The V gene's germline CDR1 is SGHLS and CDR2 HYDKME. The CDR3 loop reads CASSLDAGGSGNTLYF. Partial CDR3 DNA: TGTGCTAGCTCTCTCGACGCAGGGGGTTCTGGAAATACG.

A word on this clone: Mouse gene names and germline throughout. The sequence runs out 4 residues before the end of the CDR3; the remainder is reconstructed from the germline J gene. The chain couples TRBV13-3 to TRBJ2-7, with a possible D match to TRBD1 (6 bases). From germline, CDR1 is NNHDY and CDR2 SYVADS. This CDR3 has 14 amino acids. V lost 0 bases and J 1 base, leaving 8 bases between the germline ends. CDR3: CASSDDRESYEQYF. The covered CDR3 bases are TGTGCCAGCAGTGATGACAGGGAGTCCTAT.

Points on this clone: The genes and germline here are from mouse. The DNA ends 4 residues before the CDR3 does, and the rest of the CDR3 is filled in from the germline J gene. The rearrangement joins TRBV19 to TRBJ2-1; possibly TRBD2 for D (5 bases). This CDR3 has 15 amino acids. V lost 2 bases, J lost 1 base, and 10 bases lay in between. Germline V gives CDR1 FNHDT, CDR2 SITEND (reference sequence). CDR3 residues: CASSILGKNYAEQFF. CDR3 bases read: TGTGCCAGCAGTATTCTGGGAAAAAACTATGCT.

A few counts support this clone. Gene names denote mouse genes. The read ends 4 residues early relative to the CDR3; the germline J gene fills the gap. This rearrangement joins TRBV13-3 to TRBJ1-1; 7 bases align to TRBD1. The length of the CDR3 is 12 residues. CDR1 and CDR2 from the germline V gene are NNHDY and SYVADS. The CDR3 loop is CASSQTGTEVFF. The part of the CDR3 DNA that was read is TGTGCCAGCAGTCAGACAGGGACA.

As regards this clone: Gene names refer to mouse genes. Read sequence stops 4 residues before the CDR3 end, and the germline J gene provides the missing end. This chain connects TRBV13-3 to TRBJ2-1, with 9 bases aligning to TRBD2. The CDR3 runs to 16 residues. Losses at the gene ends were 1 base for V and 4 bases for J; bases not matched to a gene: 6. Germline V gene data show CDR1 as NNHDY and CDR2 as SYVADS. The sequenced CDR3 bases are TGTGCCAGCAGTGATCGGGCTGGGGGGGATTATGCT. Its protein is CASSDRAGGDYA. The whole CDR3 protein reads CASSDRAGGDYAEQFF.

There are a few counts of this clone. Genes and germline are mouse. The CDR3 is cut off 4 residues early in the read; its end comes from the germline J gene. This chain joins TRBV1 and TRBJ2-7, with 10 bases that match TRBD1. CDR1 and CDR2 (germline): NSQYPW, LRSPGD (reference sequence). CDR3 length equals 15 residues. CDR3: CTCSAPGQGLYEQYF. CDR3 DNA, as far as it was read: TGCACCTGCAGTGCGCCGGGACAGGGGTTATAT.

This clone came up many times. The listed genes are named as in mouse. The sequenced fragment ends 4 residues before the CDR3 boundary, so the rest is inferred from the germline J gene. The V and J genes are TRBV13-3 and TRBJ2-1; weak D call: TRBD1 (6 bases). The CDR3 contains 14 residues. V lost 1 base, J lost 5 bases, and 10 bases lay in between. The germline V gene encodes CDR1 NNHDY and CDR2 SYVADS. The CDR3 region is CASSDRGMDAEQFF. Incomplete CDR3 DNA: TGTGCCAGCAGTGATAGGGGGATGGATGCT.

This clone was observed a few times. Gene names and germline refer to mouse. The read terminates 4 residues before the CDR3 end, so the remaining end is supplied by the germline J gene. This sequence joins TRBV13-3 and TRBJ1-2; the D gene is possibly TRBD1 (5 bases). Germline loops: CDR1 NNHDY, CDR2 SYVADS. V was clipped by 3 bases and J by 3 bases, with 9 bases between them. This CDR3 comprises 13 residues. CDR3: CASSAGGDSDYTF. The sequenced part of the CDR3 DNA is TGTGCCAGCAGTGCAGGAGGGGACTCC.

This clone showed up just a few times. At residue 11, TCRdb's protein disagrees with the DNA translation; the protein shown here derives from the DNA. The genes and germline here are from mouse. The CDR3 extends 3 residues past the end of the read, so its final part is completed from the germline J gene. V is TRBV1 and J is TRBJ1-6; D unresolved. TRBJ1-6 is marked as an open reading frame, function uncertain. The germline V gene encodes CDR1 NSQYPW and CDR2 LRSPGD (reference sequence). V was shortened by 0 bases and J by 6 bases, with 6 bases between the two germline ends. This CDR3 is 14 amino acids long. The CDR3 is CTCSAEYTNSPLYF. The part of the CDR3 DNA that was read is TGCACCTGCAGTGCAGAGTACACTAATTCGCCC.